This T cell receptor beta chain is drawn from a study of blood T cell repertoires in COVID-19. Assay: immunoSEQ multiplex PCR; the TCRdb copy retains only in-frame clones and omits some. The sample yields 45,000 to 55,000 clones, around 84% seen once. Unmatched junction bases numbered 7, after V lost 5 bases and J lost 3 bases. CDR3 length: 15 residues. Per germline, CDR1 SGHVS and CDR2 FQNEAQ. This sequence originates from a man aged 50 to 60 with acute or convalescent COVID-19. The chain combines TRBV7-8 with TRBJ1-5, with TRBD1 matching over 7 bases. Specimen: peripheral blood. DNA of the CDR3: TGTGCCAGCAGCCCCAGGACAGGAAACAATCAGCCCCAGCATTTT. Amino acids: CASSPRTGNNQPQHF.